Listed below are T cell receptor beta chains from one sample, sequenced in a study of T cells in localized non-small cell lung cancer. Produced via immunoSEQ multiplex PCR; TCRdb's table is partial and in-frame only. In the table there are 100,000 or so clones, roughly 88% of which are singletons. The sample here was PBMCs, taken before any cancer treatment. These TCRs come from a woman aged 40-75 years with stage II squamous cell lung carcinoma. Both conserved end residues are part of each CDR3. The D gene is left open where the match is weak. Size is stated for part of the rows, as once, few or many counts, or as a class when the clone is expanded.

clone size	D gene	J gene	V gene	CDR3 protein	CDR3 DNA
-	-	TRBJ1-2	TRBV9	CASSPYPGSNYGYTF	TGTGCCAGCAGCCCGTACCCCGGATCTAACTATGGCTACACCTTC
-	TRBD1	TRBJ1-1	TRBV6-5	CASKSTGGESTEAFF	TGTGCCAGCAAATCTACAGGGGGCGAGAGCACTGAAGCTTTCTTT
-	-	TRBJ2-5	TRBV6-5	CASSYRETQYF	TGTGCCAGCAGTTACCGAGAGACCCAGTACTTC
-	TRBD1	TRBJ1-2	TRBV6-4	CASSDSGGRYGYTF	TGTGCCAGCAGTGACTCAGGGGGCCGCTATGGCTACACCTTC
-	TRBD1	TRBJ1-1	TRBV25-1	CASSDPLGTANTEAFF	TGTGCCAGCAGTGATCCCCTCGGGACAGCGAACACTGAAGCTTTCTTT
-	TRBD2	TRBJ2-1	TRBV6-1	CASSEDGGSGIYNEQFF	TGTGCCAGCAGTGAAGATGGGGGTAGCGGGATCTACAATGAGCAGTTCTTC
-	TRBD2	TRBJ2-2	TRBV7-6	CASSPPSGRTGELFF	TGTGCCAGCAGCCCCCCCAGCGGGAGGACCGGGGAGCTGTTTTTT
-	-	TRBJ1-3	TRBV5-5	CASSLAGELPGNTIYF	TGTGCCAGCAGCTTGGCCGGGGAGTTGCCTGGAAACACCATATATTTT
-	TRBD1	TRBJ2-1	TRBV7-2	CASSEDRDEQFF	TGTGCCAGCAGCGAAGACAGGGATGAGCAGTTCTTC
-	-	TRBJ1-1	TRBV6-4	CASSERAGAATEAFF	TGTGCCAGCAGTGAGAGGGCGGGGGCCGCCACTGAAGCTTTCTTT
once	-	TRBJ1-4	TRBV10-3	CAISEGRLGDQEEKLFF	TGTGCCATCAGTGAAGGGAGGTTAGGTGACCAGGAGGAAAAACTGTTTTTT
-	-	TRBJ1-3	TRBV5-1	CASSLGRAGNTIYF	TGCGCCAGCAGCTTAGGCAGGGCTGGAAACACCATATATTTT
-	-	TRBJ2-1	TRBV19	CASSIFTGPNNEQFF	TGTGCCAGTAGTATCTTCACAGGGCCAAACAATGAGCAGTTCTTC
once	-	TRBJ2-2	TRBV9	CASSVEGNSGELFF	TGTGCCAGCAGCGTAGAAGGGAATAGCGGGGAGCTGTTTTTT
-	TRBD2	TRBJ2-7	TRBV7-2	CASSLGGLAGEQYF	TGTGCCAGCAGCTTAGGGGGACTAGCCGGCGAGCAGTACTTC
-	-	TRBJ2-1	TRBV7-2	CASNHRDSNNEQFF	TGTGCCAGCAACCACCGGGACTCTAACAATGAGCAGTTCTTC
-	-	TRBJ2-1	TRBV4-1	CASSPLVYNEQFF	TGCGCCAGCAGCCCCCTTGTGTACAATGAGCAGTTCTTC
-	TRBD1	TRBJ1-6	TRBV11-2	CASSRQPDRGVDF	TGTGCCAGCAGTCGCCAACCGGACAGGGGGGTAGACTTT
-	-	TRBJ1-4	TRBV27	CASRRRGLKNEKLFF	TGTGCCAGCAGGCGCCGGGGACTGAAGAATGAAAAACTGTTTTTT
-	TRBD2	TRBJ2-7	TRBV5-4	CASSLGSGGRPYEQYF	TGTGCCAGCAGCTTGGGTAGCGGGGGGCGTCCCTACGAGCAGTACTTC
few	-	TRBJ2-3	TRBV6-5	CASSYAPDSTDTQYF	TGTGCCAGCAGTTACGCGCCGGATTCCACAGATACGCAGTATTTT
few	TRBD2	TRBJ2-7	TRBV28	CASIQGGAPYEQYF	TGTGCCAGCATCCAGGGAGGGGCCCCTTACGAGCAGTACTTC
-	-	TRBJ2-1	TRBV11-3	CASSTGPTYNEQFF	TGTGCCAGCAGCACGGGGCCCACCTACAATGAGCAGTTCTTC
-	-	TRBJ2-3	TRBV21-1	CASSKGETGGPPGTDTQYF	TGTGCCAGCAGCAAAGGGGAGACAGGGGGTCCCCCGGGCACAGATACGCAGTATTTT
-	TRBD1	TRBJ1-5	TRBV19	CASRGTGGLELQPQHF	TGTGCCAGTAGGGGGACAGGGGGTCTCGAGCTTCAGCCCCAGCATTTT
once	TRBD1	TRBJ1-4	TRBV5-4	CASSKETGDEKLFF	TGTGCCAGCAGCAAAGAGACAGGGGATGAAAAACTGTTTTTT
once	-	TRBJ2-1	TRBV7-8	CASSLGGQERNEQFF	TGTGCCAGCAGCTTAGGGGGGCAGGAAAGAAATGAGCAGTTCTTC
-	TRBD1	TRBJ2-5	TRBV5-1	CASSLDGQGGLETQYF	TGCGCCAGCAGCTTGGACGGACAGGGGGGTTTGGAGACCCAGTACTTC
-	-	TRBJ2-7	TRBV28	CASTRGWSSYEQYF	TGTGCCAGCACCCGCGGATGGAGCTCCTACGAGCAGTACTTC
-	-	TRBJ1-1	TRBV6-5	CASSYGVGLTDTEAFF	TGTGCCAGCAGTTACGGTGTGGGGCTTACGGACACTGAAGCTTTCTTT
-	-	TRBJ2-7	TRBV27	CATTPRGPRAGTYEQYF	TGTGCCACCACCCCCCGAGGGCCCCGGGCGGGAACCTACGAGCAGTACTTC
-	TRBD2	TRBJ2-3	TRBV5-1	CASSLAKIAGLAGTDTQYF	TGCGCCAGCAGCTTGGCCAAAATAGCGGGACTAGCAGGTACAGATACGCAGTATTTT
-	-	TRBJ1-4	TRBV5-4	CASSLGANEKLFF	TGTGCCAGCAGCCTGGGGGCCAATGAAAAACTGTTTTTT
-	TRBD1	TRBJ1-2	TRBV6-6	CASSTDRVGYGYTF	TGTGCCAGCAGCACGGACAGGGTTGGCTATGGCTACACCTTC
-	-	TRBJ1-5	TRBV29-1	CSVDAGGSNQPQHF	TGCAGCGTTGACGCCGGAGGCAGCAATCAGCCCCAGCATTTT
-	-	TRBJ2-4	TRBV6-5	CASSYGVAKNIQYF	TGTGCCAGCAGTTACGGGGTAGCCAAAAACATTCAGTACTTC
-	TRBD1	TRBJ1-2	TRBV2	CASSQGAGGYTF	TGTGCCAGCAGTCAGGGGGCAGGCGGCTACACCTTC
-	TRBD2	TRBJ2-1	TRBV30	CASRSGLAGGPGGVNEQFF	TGTGCCTCCCGGTCGGGACTAGCGGGAGGGCCCGGCGGAGTTAATGAGCAGTTCTTC